The 9 T cell receptor beta chains below were found in one sample sequenced in a study of T-cell memory formation after mild COVID-19. TCRdb fed the 5' RACE reads into MiXCR, producing one record per CDR3 protein. Of around 260,000 distinct CDR3 sequences in the sample, about 16% were seen once. Sequencing used PBMCs or a T cell subset sorted from them (not recorded which). These receptors originate from a man between 18 and 29 years old who had mild COVID-19 (a few samples of this study predate the infection). Cell type and time point are not known.

This clonotype was seen ten or more times. The chain uses TRBV2 and TRBJ2-3; possible D gene TRBD2, 6 bases. The ends were cut back, 5 bases at V and 2 bases at J, with 14 bases in the middle. The CDR3 extends over 15 amino acids. Germline CDR1 reads SNHLY; CDR2 reads FYNNEI. The CDR3 region is CASSFGGGDTDTQYF. The CDR3 nucleotides read TGTGCCAGCAGTTTTGGTGGCGGGGACACAGATACGCAGTATTTT.

The chain joins TRBV28 to TRBJ1-2, with unresolved D. Trimming stripped 8 bases from V and 0 bases from J, with 19 bases between. This CDR3 has 16 amino acids. Germline CDR1 MDHEN, CDR2 SYDVKM. CDR3 bases: TGTGCCAGCCTCGGACGAGCAGCCACTGCTAACTATGGCTACACCTTC. This codes for CASLGRAATANYGYTF.

In its sample, this clonotype was seen a few times. This sequence joins TRBV6-2 or TRBV6-3 and TRBJ2-1, with D possibly matching TRBD2 (5 bases). V gave up 0 bases and J gave up 6 bases, with 15 bases separating them. CDR3 size: 16 residues. Germline CDR1 reads MNHEY; CDR2 reads SVGEGT. CDR3 in DNA: TGTGCCAGCAGTTACTCTGCGGGCCCCCTGGTCAATGAGCAGTTCTTC. Translated: CASSYSAGPLVNEQFF.

A few counts support this clonotype. The rearrangement uses TRBV7-9 and TRBJ2-2, with 7 positions matching TRBD1. Germline CDR1 is SEHNR and CDR2 is FQNEAQ (reference sequence). The V and J ends lost 3 bases and 6 bases, in that order; junction bases with no gene match: 16. CDR3 length equals 18 residues. The CDR3 here is CASSFHRGEAGLAGELFF. In DNA form, the CDR3 reads TGTGCCAGCAGCTTCCACAGGGGAGAGGCTGGTCTAGCCGGGGAGCTGTTTTTT.

This clonotype turned up a few times. This rearrangement joins TRBV11-2 to TRBJ2-3; 13 bases match TRBD2. Germline V gene data show CDR1 as SGHAT and CDR2 as FQNNGV. V lost 0 bases and J lost 1; bases outside the gene matches: 4. This CDR3 comprises 18 residues. This chain's CDR3 is CASSLEWTSGGRTDTQYF. CDR3 nucleotides: TGTGCCAGCAGCTTAGAATGGACTAGCGGGGGCCGCACAGATACGCAGTATTTT.

This clonotype was found a few times. J is TRBJ1-1 and V is TRBV15; 8 bases map to TRBD1. Germline trimming cut 5 bases from V and 1 base from J; bases unmatched to any gene: 6. In germline, CDR1 is LNHNV, CDR2 YYDKDF (reference sequence). This CDR3 is built from 15 residues. The CDR3 here is CATSRGGTGNTEAFF. CDR3 DNA sequence: TGTGCCACCAGCCGAGGGGGGACAGGGAACACTGAAGCTTTCTTT. Based on the CDR3 plus reference TRBV15 and TRBJ1-1, the full variable domain is DAMVIQNPRYQVTQFGKPVTLSCSQTLNHNVMYWYQQKSSQAPKLLFHYYDKDFNNEADTPDNFQSRRPNTSFCFLDIRSPGLGDTAMYLCATSRGGTGNTEAFFGQGTRLTVV.

This clonotype was found a few times. The chain links TRBV6-5 to TRBJ1-5; 8 nucleotides align to TRBD1. V shed 2 bases, J shed 3 bases, and the junction held 3 bases outside the gene matches. Germline V gene lookup returns CDR1 MNHEY and CDR2 SVGAGI. The CDR3 consists of 15 residues. DNA of the CDR3: TGTGCCAGCAGTTACACAGGGGGGTACAATCAGCCCCAGCATTTT. This encodes CASSYTGGYNQPQHF.

This clonotype was counted only a few times. The chain carries TRBV4-1 and TRBJ1-2; D is uncertain. V shed 1 base and J shed 7 bases, with 13 bases lying between them. Germline V gene data show CDR1 as MGHRA and CDR2 as YSYEKL. There are 14 residues in the CDR3. CDR3 region: CASSQGLRLSGYTF. DNA of the CDR3: TGCGCCAGCAGCCAAGGGTTAAGGTTAAGTGGCTACACCTTC.

The chain links TRBV12-3 or TRBV12-4 to TRBJ1-2; perhaps TRBD1 as D (6 bases). This CDR3 is 13 amino acids long. V lost 6 bases, J lost 0 bases, and 8 bases lay in between. This CDR3 is CASRRQANYGYTF. Written as DNA, the CDR3 is TGTGCCAGCAGGCGACAGGCTAACTATGGCTACACCTTC.